This T cell receptor (beta chain) was identified in a study of T cell changes during pregnancy in multiple sclerosis. V lost 0 bases and J lost 0, with 26 bases in between. From germline, CDR1 is GTSNPN and CDR2 SVGIG (reference sequence). The CDR3 is 20 amino acids. The repertoire was sequenced with immunoSEQ multiplex PCR; TCRdb's copy has only in-frame clones and lacks some. Altogether fewer than 80,000 clones are present, roughly 92% being singletons, with the ten largest covering 2%. V and J are TRBV30 and TRBJ1-2, with no clear D. This material consisted of peripheral blood, taken in the third trimester of pregnancy. This receptor was obtained from a female donor in good health, enrolled as a control in a pregnancy study. CDR3 sequence (DNA): TGTGCCTGGAGTGTACTCGTAGCCCCCCTATTGGAGCCCACTAACTATGGCTACACCTTC. Its protein is CAWSVLVAPLLEPTNYGYTF.